A selection of T cell receptor beta chains follows, all from one sample in a study of Ad26.COV2.S vaccination and SARS-CoV-2 variants. The method was immunoSEQ multiplex PCR; TCRdb's version includes in-frame clones alone and lacks a portion of them. The sample holds about 350,000 clones; about 91% are singletons and the top ten take around 4.2%. Sequenced here: peripheral blood, sampled after recovery from COVID-19. Receptor source: a human donor who had recovered from COVID-19. The CDR3 runs from the conserved cysteine through the conserved F or W. Fields, in order: J gene, V gene, CDR3 protein.

J gene: TRBJ1-2; V gene: TRBV18; CDR3 protein: CASSPSGGPGYTF
J gene: TRBJ1-1; V gene: TRBV2; CDR3 protein: CASSEGWPVGNTEAFF
J gene: TRBJ1-5; V gene: TRBV19; CDR3 protein: CASRGQGNNQPQHF
J gene: TRBJ2-3; V gene: TRBV19; CDR3 protein: CASSALEASTDTQYF
J gene: TRBJ2-6; V gene: TRBV7-3; CDR3 protein: CASSLISGTGANVLTF
J gene: TRBJ1-2; V gene: TRBV5-6; CDR3 protein: CASNVEGHLYGYTF
J gene: TRBJ1-1; V gene: TRBV19; CDR3 protein: CASSIGGAFTEAFF
J gene: TRBJ1-1; V gene: TRBV9; CDR3 protein: CASSVSLRGRAFF
J gene: TRBJ1-1; V gene: TRBV6-5; CDR3 protein: CASSLGRNMNTEAFF
J gene: TRBJ2-6; V gene: TRBV5-8; CDR3 protein: CASRKIGGNVLTF
J gene: TRBJ1-1; V gene: TRBV9; CDR3 protein: CASSPPAGANTEAFF